Given below is one T cell receptor (beta chain) in context. This sample is drawn from a study of OX40 agonist ivuxolimab in advanced cancers. Study information: While on treatment, patients had intravenous ivuxolimab at 0.01 to 10 mg/kg every 2 weeks. Earlier anti-PD-1, anti-PD-L1 or anti-CTLA-4 therapy was permitted; roughly 40% had received some.

This table comes from immunoSEQ multiplex PCR, and its TCRdb copy is limited to in-frame clones, with some not included. This sample has roughly 19,000 clones; roughly four fifths occur once, and the top ten carry roughly 44%. The CDR3 is 18 residues long. With V trimmed by 2 bases and J by 0 bases, 8 bases remained unmatched. Germline V gene data show CDR1 as MNHEY and CDR2 as SMNVEV (reference sequence). This material consisted of CD4+ or CD8+ T cells sorted from blood, taken in a trial of the OX40 agonist ivuxolimab. This chain joins TRBV27 and TRBJ2-3, with 10 bases fitting TRBD2. The sequence was collected from an adult with an advanced solid tumor such as melanoma, head and neck, liver or kidney cancer. Written as DNA, the CDR3 is TGTGCCAGCAGTTTAATCGTCGGGACTAGCGATAGCACAGATACGCAGTATTTT. Its translation: CASSLIVGTSDSTDTQYF.